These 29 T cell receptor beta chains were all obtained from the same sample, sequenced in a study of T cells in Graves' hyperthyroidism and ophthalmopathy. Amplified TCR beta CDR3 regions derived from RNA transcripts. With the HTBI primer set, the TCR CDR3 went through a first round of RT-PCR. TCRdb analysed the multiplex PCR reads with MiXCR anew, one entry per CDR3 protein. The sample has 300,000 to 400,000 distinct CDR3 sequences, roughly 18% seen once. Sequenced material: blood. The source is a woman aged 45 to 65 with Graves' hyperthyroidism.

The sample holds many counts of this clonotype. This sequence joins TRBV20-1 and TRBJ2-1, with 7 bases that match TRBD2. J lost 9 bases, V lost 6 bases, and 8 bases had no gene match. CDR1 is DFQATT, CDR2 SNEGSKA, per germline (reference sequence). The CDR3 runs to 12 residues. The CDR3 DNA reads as TGCAGTGCCGGGGGAGGGCCTGGTGAGCAGTTCTTC. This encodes CSAGGGPGEQFF.

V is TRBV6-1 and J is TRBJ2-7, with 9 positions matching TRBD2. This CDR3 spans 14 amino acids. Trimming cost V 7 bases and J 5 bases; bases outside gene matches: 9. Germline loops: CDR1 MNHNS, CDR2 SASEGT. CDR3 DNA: TGTGCCAGCAAGGTGCGGGAGGGCCTCGACGAGCAGTACTTC. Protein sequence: CASKVREGLDEQYF.

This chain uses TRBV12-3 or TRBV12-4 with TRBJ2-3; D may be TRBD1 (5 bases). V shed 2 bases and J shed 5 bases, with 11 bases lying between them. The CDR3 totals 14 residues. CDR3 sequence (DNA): TGTGCCAGCAGTTTAAGTTCAGGGATAGATACGCAGTATTTT. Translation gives CASSLSSGIDTQYF.

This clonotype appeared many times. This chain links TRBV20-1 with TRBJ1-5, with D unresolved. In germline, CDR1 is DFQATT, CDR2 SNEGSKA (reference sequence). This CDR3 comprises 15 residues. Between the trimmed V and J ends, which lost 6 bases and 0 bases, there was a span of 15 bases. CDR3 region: CSAIIDGDSNQPQHF. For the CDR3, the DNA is TGCAGTGCCATAATCGACGGTGATAGCAATCAGCCCCAGCATTTT.

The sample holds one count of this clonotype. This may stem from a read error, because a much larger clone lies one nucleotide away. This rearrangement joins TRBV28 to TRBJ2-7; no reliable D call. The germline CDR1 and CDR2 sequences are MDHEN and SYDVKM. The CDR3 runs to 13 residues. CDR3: CAGSLSFTYEQYF. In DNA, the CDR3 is TGTGCCGGCAGTTTATCCTTTACCTACGAGCAGTACTTC.

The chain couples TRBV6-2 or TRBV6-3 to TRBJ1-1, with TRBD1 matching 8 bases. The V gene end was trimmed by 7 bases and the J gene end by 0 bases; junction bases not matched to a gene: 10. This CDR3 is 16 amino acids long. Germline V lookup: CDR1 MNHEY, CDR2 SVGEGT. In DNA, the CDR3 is TGTGCCAGCAAAACCAGTAGACAGGGGATGAACACTGAAGCTTTCTTT. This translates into CASKTSRQGMNTEAFF.

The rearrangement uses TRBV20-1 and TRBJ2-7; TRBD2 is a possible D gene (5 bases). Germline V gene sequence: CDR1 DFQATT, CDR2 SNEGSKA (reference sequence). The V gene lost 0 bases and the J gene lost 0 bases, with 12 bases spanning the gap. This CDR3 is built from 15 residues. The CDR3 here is CSARDLRAASYEQYF. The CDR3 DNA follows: TGCAGTGCTAGAGATCTACGAGCGGCCTCCTACGAGCAGTACTTC.

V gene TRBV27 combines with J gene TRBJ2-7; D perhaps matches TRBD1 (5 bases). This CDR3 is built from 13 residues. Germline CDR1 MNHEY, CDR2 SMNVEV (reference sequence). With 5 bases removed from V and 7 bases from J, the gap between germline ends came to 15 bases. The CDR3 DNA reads TGTGCCAGCAGTGCACAGGCAAATGGAGAGCAGTACGTC. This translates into CASSAQANGEQYV.

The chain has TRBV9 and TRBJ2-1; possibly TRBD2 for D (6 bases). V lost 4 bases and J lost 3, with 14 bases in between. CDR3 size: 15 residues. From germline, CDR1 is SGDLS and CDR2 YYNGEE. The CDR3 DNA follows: TGTGCCAGCAGCTCCAGTGGACTACGCTACAATGAGCAGTTCTTC. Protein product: CASSSSGLRYNEQFF.

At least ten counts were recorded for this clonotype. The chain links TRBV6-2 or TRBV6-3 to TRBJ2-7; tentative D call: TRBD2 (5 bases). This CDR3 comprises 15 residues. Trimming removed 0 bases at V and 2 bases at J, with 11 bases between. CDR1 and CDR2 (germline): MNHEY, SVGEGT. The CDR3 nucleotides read TGTGCCAGCAGTTACTCGTCTAGCTCCACCTACGAGCAGTACTTC. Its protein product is CASSYSSSSTYEQYF.

The chain's CDR3 is CASSPPRTGAVTDTQYF. The CDR3 DNA reads TGTGCCAGCTCACCACCCAGGACAGGCGCGGTCACAGATACGCAGTATTTT. The rearrangement links TRBV18 to TRBJ2-3, with TRBD1 matching 7 bases. The CDR3 has 17 amino acids. The junction had 8 bases not matched to a gene; V was cut back by 0 bases and J by 2 bases. The germline V gene encodes CDR1 KGHSH and CDR2 LQKENI.

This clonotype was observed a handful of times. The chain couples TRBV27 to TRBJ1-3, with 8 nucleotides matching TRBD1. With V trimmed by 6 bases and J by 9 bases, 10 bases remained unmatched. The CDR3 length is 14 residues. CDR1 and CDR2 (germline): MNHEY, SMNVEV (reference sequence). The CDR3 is CASSPQGARSTIYF. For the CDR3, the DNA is TGTGCCAGCAGCCCGCAGGGGGCGCGAAGCACCATATATTTT.

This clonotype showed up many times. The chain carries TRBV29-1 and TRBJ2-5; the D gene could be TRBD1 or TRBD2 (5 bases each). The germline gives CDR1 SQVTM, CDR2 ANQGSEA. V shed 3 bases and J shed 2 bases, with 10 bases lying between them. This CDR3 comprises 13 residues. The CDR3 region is CSVDRGLQETQYF. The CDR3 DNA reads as TGCAGCGTTGATCGGGGCTTACAAGAGACCCAGTACTTC.

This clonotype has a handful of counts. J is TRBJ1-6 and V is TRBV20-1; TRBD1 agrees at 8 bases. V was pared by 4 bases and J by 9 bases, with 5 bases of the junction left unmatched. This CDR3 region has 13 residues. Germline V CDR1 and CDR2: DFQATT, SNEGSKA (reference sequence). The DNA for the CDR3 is TGCAGTGCTACTACAGGGGGTCGTTCACCCCTCCACTTT. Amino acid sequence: CSATTGGRSPLHF.

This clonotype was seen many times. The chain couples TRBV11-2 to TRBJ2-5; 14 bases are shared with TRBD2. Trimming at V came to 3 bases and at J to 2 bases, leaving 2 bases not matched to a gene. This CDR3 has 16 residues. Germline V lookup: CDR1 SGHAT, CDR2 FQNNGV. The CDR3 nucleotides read TGTGCCAGCAGCTTGACTAGCGGGAGGGAGCAAGAGACCCAGTACTTC. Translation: CASSLTSGREQETQYF. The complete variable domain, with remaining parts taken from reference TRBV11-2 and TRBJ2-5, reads EAGVAQSPRYKIIEKRQSVAFWCNPISGHATLYWYQQILGQGPKLLIQFQNNGVVDDSQLPKDRFSAERLKGVDSTLKIQPAKLEDSAVYLCASSLTSGREQETQYFGPGTRLLVL.

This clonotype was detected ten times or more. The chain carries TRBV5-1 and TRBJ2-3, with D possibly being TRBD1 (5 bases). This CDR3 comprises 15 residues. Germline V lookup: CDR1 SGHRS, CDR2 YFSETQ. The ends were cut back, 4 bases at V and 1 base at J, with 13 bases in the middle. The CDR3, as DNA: TGCGCCAGCAGCCTGACAGCCCCCGGCACAGATACGCAGTATTTT. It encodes CASSLTAPGTDTQYF.

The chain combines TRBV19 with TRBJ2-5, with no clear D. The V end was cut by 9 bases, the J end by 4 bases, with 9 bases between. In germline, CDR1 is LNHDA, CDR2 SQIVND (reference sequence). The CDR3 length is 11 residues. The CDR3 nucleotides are TGTGCCAGCCAGGACCTAGAGACCCAGTACTTC. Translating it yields CASQDLETQYF.

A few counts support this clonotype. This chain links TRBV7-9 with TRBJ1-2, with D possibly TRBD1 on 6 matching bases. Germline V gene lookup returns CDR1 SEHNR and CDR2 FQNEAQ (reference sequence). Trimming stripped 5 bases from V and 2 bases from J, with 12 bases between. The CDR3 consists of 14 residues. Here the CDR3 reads CASSDTGPNYGYTF. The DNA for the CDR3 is TGTGCCAGCAGCGATACAGGGCCCAACTATGGCTACACCTTC. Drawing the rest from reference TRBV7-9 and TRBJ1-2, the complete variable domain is DTGVSQNPRHKITKRGQNVTFRCDPISEHNRLYWYRQTLGQGPEFLTYFQNEAQLEKSRLLSDRFSAERPKGSFSTLEIQRTEQGDSAMYLCASSDTGPNYGYTFGSGTRLTVV.

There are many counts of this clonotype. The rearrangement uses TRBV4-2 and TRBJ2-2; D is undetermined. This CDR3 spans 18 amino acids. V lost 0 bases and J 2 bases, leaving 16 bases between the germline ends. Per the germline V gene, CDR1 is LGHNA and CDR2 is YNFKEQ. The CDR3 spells CASSQDQLWPRNTGELFF. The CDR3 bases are TGTGCCAGCAGCCAAGATCAACTCTGGCCCCGAAACACCGGGGAGCTGTTTTTT.

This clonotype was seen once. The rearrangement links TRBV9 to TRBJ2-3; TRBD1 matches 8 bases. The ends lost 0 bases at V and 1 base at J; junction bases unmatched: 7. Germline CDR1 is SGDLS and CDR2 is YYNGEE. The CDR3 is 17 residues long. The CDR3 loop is CASSVVGGGQGTDTQYF. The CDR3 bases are TGTGCCAGCAGCGTAGTAGGAGGGGGACAGGGCACAGATACGCAGTATTTT.

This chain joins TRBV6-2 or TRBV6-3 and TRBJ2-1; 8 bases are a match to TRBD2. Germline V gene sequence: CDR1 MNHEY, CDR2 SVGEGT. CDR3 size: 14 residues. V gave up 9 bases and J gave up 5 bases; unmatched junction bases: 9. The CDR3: CASPQTSANNEQFF. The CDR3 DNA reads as TGTGCCAGTCCCCAGACTAGCGCAAACAATGAGCAGTTCTTC.

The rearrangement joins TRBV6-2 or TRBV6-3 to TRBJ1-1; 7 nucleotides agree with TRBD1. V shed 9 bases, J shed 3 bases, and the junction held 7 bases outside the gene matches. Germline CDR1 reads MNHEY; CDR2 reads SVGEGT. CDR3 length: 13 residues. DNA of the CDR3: TGTGCCAGTCTCAGACAGGGTGACACTGAAGCTTTCTTT. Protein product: CASLRQGDTEAFF.

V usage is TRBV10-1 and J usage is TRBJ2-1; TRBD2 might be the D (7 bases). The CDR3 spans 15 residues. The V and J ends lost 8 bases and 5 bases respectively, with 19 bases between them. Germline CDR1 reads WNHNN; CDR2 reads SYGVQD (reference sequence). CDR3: CASGSGQGGDNEQFF. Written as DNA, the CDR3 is TGCGCCAGCGGGAGCGGGCAAGGGGGGGACAATGAGCAGTTCTTC.

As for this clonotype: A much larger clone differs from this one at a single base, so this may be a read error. CDR3 coding DNA: TGTGCCAGCTCCCCCGCGGTTGCGGACACTGAAGCTTTCTTT. Amino acid sequence: CASSPAVADTEAFF. The chain has TRBV18 and TRBJ1-1; D gene unclear. Trimming removed 6 bases from V and 3 bases from J, with 14 bases in between. Germline loops: CDR1 KGHSH, CDR2 LQKENI. The CDR3 sequence is 14 residues long.

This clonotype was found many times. The DNA of the CDR3 is TGTGCCAGCAGTACCCAGGGCCCGGGTGGCTACACCTTC. Residues: CASSTQGPGGYTF. The chain recombines TRBV2 with TRBJ1-2; TRBD1 is a possible D gene (5 bases). CDR1 SNHLY and CDR2 FYNNEI come from the germline V gene. This CDR3 comprises 13 residues. The ends were cut back, 5 bases at V and 7 bases at J, with 14 bases in the middle.

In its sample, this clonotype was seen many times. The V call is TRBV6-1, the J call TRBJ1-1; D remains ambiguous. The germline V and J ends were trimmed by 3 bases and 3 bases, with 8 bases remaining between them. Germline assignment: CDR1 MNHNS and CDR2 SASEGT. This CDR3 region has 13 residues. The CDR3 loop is CASSETRYTEAFF. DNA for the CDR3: TGTGCCAGCAGTGAGACAAGGTACACTGAAGCTTTCTTT.

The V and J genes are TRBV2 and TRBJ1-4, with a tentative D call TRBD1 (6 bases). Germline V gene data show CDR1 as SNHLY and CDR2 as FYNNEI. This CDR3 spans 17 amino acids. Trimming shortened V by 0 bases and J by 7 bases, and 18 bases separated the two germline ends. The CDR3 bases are TGTGCCAGCAGTGAAGCAGGGGGGGGACACCGGCGTGAAAAACTGTTTTTT. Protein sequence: CASSEAGGGHRREKLFF.

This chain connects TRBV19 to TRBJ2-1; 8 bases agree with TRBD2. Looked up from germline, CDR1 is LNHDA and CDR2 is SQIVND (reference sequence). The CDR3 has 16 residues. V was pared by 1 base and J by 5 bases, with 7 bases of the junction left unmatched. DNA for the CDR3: TGTGCCAGTAGTATAGTCGACGGACTAGCTCACAATGAGCAGTTCTTC. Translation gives CASSIVDGLAHNEQFF.

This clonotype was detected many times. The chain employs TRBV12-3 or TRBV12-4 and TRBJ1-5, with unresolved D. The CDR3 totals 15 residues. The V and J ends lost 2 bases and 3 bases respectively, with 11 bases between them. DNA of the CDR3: TGTGCCAGCAGTTTAAGCGGCAGCTTCAATCAGCCCCAGCATTTT. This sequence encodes CASSLSGSFNQPQHF.